This TCR beta chain came from a study of OX40 agonist ivuxolimab in advanced cancers. Looking at the study overall: At around 83% male, the cohort had a mean age of 60 years, ranging from roughly 20 to 90.

General study findings and limits: Relative to CD4+ cells, CD8+ T cells on average had more expanded clones. Among the lowest peripheral clonal expansion occurred in 0.1-3.0 mg/kg partial responders.

V shed 0 bases and J shed 9 bases, with 15 bases lying between them. The CDR3 loop spans 14 amino acids. CDR1 and CDR2 (germline): LNHNV, YYDKDF (reference sequence). Assay: immunoSEQ multiplex PCR; the TCRdb copy retains only in-frame clones and omits some. In the table there are roughly 64,000 clones, approximately 85% of which are singletons. With regard to this clone: Antigen: not known.

The specimen was CD4+ or CD8+ T cells sorted from blood, collected in a trial of the OX40 agonist ivuxolimab. The chain recombines TRBV15 with TRBJ2-7; D may correspond to TRBD1 or TRBD2 (5 bases each). This receptor was identified in an adult with an advanced solid tumor such as melanoma, head and neck, liver or kidney cancer. The CDR3 nucleotides read TGTGCCACCAGCAGAGATCTAGGACCGGGGCGGCAGTACTTC. Translation gives CATSRDLGPGRQYF.